Sequencing of this T cell receptor beta chain was carried out in a study of molecular identifiers for immune sequencing clone quantification. In the sort, naive CD8 T cells were defined as CD8+CD4-CCR7+CD45RA+. The study, taken as a whole, reports: Highly expanded clones may be undercounted when identical TCR molecules share barcodes. In naive cells, clones above 20 RNA copies held under 1% of molecules, whereas in effector cells they held over 98%.

Methods described previously were used for bulk TCR libraries, and listed TCR primers were applied. TCRdb ran MiXCR on the PCR reads and lists one entry per CDR3 protein. The sample has around 470,000 distinct CDR3 sequences, about a fifth seen once. A remark on this clonotype: The antigen is not known. One end of the junction is discordant with germline, which a read error may explain.

Germline V gene data show CDR1 as SGHDN and CDR2 as FVKESK. This CDR3 comprises 14 residues. This receptor was identified in a human donor in good health. Some libraries in this study had Jurkat cell RNA spiked in. The sample taken for sequencing was naive CD8+ T cells from blood, with Jurkat cell RNA spiked in. Stated subset: FACS-sorted CD8+CD4-CCR7+CD45RA+ naive T cells. The chain combines TRBV14 with TRBJ2-7; D is perhaps TRBD1 or TRBD2 (6 bases each). CDR3 in amino acids: CACSVKRGRVEQYF. CDR3 nucleotides: TGTGCCTGCAGTGTTAAACGGGGGCGGGTCGAGCAGTACTTC.